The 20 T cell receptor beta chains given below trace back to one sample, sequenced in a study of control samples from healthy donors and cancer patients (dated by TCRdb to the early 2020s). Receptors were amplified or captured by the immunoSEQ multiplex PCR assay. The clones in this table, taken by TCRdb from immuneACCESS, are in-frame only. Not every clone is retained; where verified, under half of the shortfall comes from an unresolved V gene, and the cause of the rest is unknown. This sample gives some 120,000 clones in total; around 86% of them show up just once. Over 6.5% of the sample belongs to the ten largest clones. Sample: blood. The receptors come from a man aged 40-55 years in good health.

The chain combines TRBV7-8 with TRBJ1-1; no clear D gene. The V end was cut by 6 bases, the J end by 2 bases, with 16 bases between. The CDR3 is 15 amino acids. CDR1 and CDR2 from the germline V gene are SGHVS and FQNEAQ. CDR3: CASRKGDGPNTEAFF. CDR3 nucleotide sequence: TGTGCCAGCAGAAAAGGAGACGGACCTAACACTGAAGCTTTCTTT.

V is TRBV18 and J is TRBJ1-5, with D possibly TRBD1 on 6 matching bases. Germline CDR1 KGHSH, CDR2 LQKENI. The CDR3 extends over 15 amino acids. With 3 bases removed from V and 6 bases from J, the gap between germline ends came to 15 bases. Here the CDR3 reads CASSPPSQGGQPQHF. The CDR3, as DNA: TGTGCCAGCTCACCCCCGTCACAGGGTGGTCAGCCCCAGCATTTT.

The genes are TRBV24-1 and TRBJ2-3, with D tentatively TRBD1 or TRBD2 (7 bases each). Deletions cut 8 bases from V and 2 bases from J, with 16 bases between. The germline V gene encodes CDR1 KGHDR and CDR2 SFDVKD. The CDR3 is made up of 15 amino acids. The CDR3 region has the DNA TGTGCCACCACCGGGGGGACAGCAATCACAGATACGCAGTATTTT. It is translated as CATTGGTAITDTQYF.

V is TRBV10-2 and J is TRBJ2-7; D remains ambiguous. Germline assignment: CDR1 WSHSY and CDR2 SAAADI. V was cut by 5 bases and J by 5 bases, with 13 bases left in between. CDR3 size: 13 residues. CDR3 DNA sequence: TGCGCCAGCAGTCAGATAGGCACCCACGAGCAGTACTTC. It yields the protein CASSQIGTHEQYF.

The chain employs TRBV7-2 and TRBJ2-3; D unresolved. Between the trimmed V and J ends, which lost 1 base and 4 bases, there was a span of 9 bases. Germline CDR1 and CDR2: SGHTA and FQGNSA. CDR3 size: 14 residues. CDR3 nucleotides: TGTGCCAGCAGCTTAGGCGTTTTAGCAGATACGCAGTATTTT. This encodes CASSLGVLADTQYF. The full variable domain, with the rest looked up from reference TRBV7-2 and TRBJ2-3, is GAGVSQSPSNKVTEKGKDVELRCDPISGHTALYWYRQSLGQGLEFLIYFQGNSAPDKSGLPSDRFSAERTGGSVSTLTIQRTQQEDSAVYLCASSLGVLADTQYFGPGTRLTVL.

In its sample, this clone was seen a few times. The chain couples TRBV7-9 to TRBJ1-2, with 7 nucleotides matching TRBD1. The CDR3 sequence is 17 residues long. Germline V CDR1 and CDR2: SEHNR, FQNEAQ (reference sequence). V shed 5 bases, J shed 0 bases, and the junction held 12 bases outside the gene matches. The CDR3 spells CASSPLADRVTNYGYTF. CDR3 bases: TGTGCCAGCAGCCCCCTAGCCGACAGGGTCACTAACTATGGCTACACCTTC. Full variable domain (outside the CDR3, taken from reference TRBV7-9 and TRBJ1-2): DTGVSQNPRHKITKRGQNVTFRCDPISEHNRLYWYRQTLGQGPEFLTYFQNEAQLEKSRLLSDRFSAERPKGSFSTLEIQRTEQGDSAMYLCASSPLADRVTNYGYTFGSGTRLTVV.

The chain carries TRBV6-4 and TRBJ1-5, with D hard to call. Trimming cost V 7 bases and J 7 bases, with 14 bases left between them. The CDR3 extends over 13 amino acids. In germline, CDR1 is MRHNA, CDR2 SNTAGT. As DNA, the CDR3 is TGTGCCAGCACCCCCCGGCGGCCCCAGCCCCAGCATTTT. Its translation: CASTPRRPQPQHF.

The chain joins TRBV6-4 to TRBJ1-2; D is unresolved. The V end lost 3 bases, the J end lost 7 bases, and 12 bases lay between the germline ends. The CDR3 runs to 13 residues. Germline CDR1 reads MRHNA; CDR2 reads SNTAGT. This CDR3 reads CASSEGDPGGYTF. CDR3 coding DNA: TGTGCCAGCAGTGAGGGTGACCCGGGTGGCTACACCTTC.

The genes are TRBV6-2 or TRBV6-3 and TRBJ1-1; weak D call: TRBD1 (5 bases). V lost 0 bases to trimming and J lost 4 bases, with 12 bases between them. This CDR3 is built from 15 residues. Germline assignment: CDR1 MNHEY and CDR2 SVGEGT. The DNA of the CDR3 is TGTGCCAGCAGTTACTCGGGGGTTTCGGGCACTGAAGCTTTCTTT. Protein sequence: CASSYSGVSGTEAFF.

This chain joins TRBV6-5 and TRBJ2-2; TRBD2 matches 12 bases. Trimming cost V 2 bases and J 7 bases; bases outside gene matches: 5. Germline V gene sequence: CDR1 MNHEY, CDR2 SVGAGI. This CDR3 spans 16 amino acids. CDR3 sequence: CASSYELAGGGGELFF. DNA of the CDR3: TGTGCCAGCAGTTACGAACTAGCGGGGGGAGGCGGGGAGCTGTTTTTT.

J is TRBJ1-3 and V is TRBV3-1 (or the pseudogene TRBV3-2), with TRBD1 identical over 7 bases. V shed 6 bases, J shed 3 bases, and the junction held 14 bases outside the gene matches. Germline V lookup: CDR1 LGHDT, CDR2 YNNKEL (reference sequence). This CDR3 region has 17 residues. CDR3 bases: TGTGCCAGCAGTGTCCGGGACAGCACTTCTGGTGGAAACACCATATATTTT. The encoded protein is CASSVRDSTSGGNTIYF.

The CDR3 DNA reads TGTGCCAGCAGCGTATCTAGCGGGGGGTACAATGAGCAGTTCTTC. Translation gives CASSVSSGGYNEQFF. The J gene is TRBJ2-1, the V gene TRBV9, with 11 bases that match TRBD2. The CDR3 consists of 15 residues. Germline CDR1 SGDLS, CDR2 YYNGEE. The V and J ends lost 1 base and 4 bases, in that order; junction bases with no gene match: 1.

CDR3 sequence (DNA): TGTGCCTGGCGGGACACCTCTTATGGCTACACCTTC. It yields the protein CAWRDTSYGYTF. The chain has TRBV30 and TRBJ1-2; D perhaps matches TRBD1 (6 bases). In germline, CDR1 is GTSNPN, CDR2 SVGIG (reference sequence). The CDR3 runs 12 residues. V was trimmed by 5 bases and J by 5 bases, leaving 12 bases between them.

The chain's CDR3 is CASSEARGIYNEQFF. The CDR3 bases are TGCGCCAGCAGTGAAGCCCGGGGGATCTACAATGAGCAGTTCTTC. This rearrangement joins TRBV10-1 to TRBJ2-1; the D gene is possibly TRBD2 (6 bases). V dropped 3 bases and J dropped 3 bases, with 12 bases sitting between them. The CDR3 runs to 15 residues. Germline V CDR1 and CDR2: WNHNN, SYGVQD (reference sequence).

The CDR3 DNA reads as TGCGCCAGCAGCCAAGACAGGGGGAATTCACCCCTCCACTTT. Translation: CASSQDRGNSPLHF. This sequence joins TRBV4-3 and TRBJ1-6; 7 positions match TRBD1. The CDR3 spans 14 residues. The ends lost 0 bases at V and 7 bases at J; junction bases unmatched: 0. Germline-derived CDR1 and CDR2 are LGHNA and YSLEER.

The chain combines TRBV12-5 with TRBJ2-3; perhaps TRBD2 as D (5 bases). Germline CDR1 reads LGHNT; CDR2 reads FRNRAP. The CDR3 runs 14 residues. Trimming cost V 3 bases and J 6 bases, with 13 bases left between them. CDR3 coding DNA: TGTGCTAGTGGTTTATCACGACGGGGTGATACGCAGTATTTT. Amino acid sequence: CASGLSRRGDTQYF.

The chain's CDR3 is CASSYTDEQYF. Here the CDR3 DNA reads TGTGCCAGCAGTTACACTGACGAGCAGTACTTC. The gene calls are TRBV6-6 and TRBJ2-7; D unresolved. With 2 bases removed from V and 5 bases from J, the gap between germline ends came to 4 bases. The CDR3 totals 11 residues. The germline gives CDR1 MNHNY, CDR2 SVGAGI (reference sequence).

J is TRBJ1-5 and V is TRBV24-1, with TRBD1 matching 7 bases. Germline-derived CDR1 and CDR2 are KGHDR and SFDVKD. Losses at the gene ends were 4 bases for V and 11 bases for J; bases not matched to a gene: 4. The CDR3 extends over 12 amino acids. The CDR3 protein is CATSDLQGAQHF. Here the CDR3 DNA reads TGTGCCACCAGTGACCTCCAGGGGGCCCAGCATTTT.

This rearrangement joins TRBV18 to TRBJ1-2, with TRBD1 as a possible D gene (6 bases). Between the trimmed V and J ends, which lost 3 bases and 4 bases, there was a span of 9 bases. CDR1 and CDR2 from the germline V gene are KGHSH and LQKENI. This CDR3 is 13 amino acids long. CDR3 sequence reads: CASSPQDSYGYTF. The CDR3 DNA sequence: TGTGCCAGCTCACCCCAGGACAGCTATGGCTACACCTTC.

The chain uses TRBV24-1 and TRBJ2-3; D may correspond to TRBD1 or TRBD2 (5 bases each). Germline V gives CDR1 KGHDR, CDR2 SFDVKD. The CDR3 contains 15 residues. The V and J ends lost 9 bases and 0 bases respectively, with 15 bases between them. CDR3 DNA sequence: TGTGCCACCGGGGTTGCTGAGGGGAGCACAGATACGCAGTATTTT. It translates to CATGVAEGSTDTQYF.